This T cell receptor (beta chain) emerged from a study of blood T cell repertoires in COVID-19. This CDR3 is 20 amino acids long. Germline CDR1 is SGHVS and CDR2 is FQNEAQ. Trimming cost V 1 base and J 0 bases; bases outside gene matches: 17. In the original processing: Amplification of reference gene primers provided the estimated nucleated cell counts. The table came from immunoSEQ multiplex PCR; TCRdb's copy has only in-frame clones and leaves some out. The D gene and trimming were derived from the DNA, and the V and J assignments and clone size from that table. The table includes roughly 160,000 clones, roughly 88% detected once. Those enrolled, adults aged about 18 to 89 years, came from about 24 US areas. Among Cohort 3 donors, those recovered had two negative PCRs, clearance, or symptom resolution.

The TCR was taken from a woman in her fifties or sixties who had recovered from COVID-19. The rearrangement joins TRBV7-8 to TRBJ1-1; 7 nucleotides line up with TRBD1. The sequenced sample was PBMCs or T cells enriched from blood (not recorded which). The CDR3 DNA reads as TGTGCCAGCAGCTTAGTAGACCCACAGGGGCCAGAGTCGATGAACACTGAAGCTTTCTTT. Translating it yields CASSLVDPQGPESMNTEAFF.